Below, one TCR beta chain is given with its context. Its antigen is unknown. This record comes from a study of T cell responses to AZD1222 COVID-19 vaccine. About the study: Second-dose schedules of about 4 or about 12 weeks were combined. Study findings and constraints: Regions 160-218 and 743-854 dominated among vaccine-associated CD4 TCRs spanning spike. The donors showed a predominance of white British ancestry and of females, with possible underestimation of clonal diversity.

Produced via immunoSEQ multiplex PCR; TCRdb's table is partial and in-frame only. This repertoire shows about 100,000 clones, around 83% found once; its top ten account for 1.4%. Germline V gene lookup returns CDR1 KGHSH and CDR2 LQKENI. V was trimmed by 4 bases and J by 5 bases, leaving 9 bases between them. CDR3 length equals 13 residues. The sequencing here drew on peripheral blood, taken on day 0 of AZD1222 vaccination. The chain uses TRBV18 and TRBJ1-5; D ambiguous. This TCR was recovered from an adult in good health. The DNA of the CDR3 is TGTGCCAGCTCACGGAACGAGGATCAGCCCCAGCATTTT. This sequence encodes CASSRNEDQPQHF. Variable domain in full (rest from reference TRBV18 and TRBJ1-5): NAGVMQNPRHLVRRRGQEARLRCSPMKGHSHVYWYRQLPEEGLKFMVYLQKENIIDESGMPKERFSAEFPKEGPSILRIQQVVRGDSAAYFCASSRNEDQPQHFGDGTRLSIL.